This TCR beta chain was profiled in a study of T-cell reconstitution after alpha-beta-depleted transplantation in children. Whole-study results and caveats: T-cell numbers and diversity, one year after transplant, stemmed largely from T cells that were newly produced.

A few counts support this clonotype. Its target is not known. Germline loops: CDR1 SEHNR, CDR2 FQNEAQ (reference sequence). CDR3 length: 15 residues. The V and J ends lost 0 bases and 2 bases respectively, with 10 bases between them. Unique molecular identifiers tagged the TCRbeta library. From the PCR reads, TCRdb called clonotypes with MiXCR, one entry per CDR3 protein. The table has about 500,000 distinct CDR3 sequences, 9.5% to 12% seen once. The chain links TRBV7-9 to TRBJ2-5; D unresolved. This sequence was found in a female patient aged 2 to 10 who had a stem cell transplant for aplastic anemia, so the T cells may come from the graft donor. Sample: PBMCs, mostly from graft donor cells, taken 180 days after TCRalphabeta/CD19-depleted stem cell transplant. The CDR3 spells CASSLAHVLQETQYF. CDR3 DNA: TGTGCCAGCAGCTTAGCCCACGTATTACAAGAGACCCAGTACTTC.